The 29 T cell receptor beta chains presented below share a single source sample, sequenced in a study of cytomegalovirus exposure and HLA in healthy donors. With 60 Vbeta and 13 Jbeta primers, the PCR was carried out. Some clones are missing from TCRdb's copy, which holds only in-frame ones; the method was immunoSEQ multiplex PCR. The table has around 91,000 clones, over 75% seen once. Sequenced material: PBMCs. All receptors derive from a male donor in good health and CMV-seropositive.

This clone was detected only once. The J gene is TRBJ1-2, the V gene TRBV5-8; TRBD1 might be the D (6 bases). V shed 4 bases and J shed 4 bases, with 14 bases lying between them. The CDR3 has 14 amino acids. Germline V CDR1 and CDR2: SGHTS, YDEGEE. The CDR3 sequence is CASSIQGLLYGYTF. Here the CDR3 DNA reads TGTGCCAGCAGCATCCAGGGGTTGCTCTATGGCTACACCTTC. The full variable domain, its missing parts supplied by reference TRBV5-8 and TRBJ1-2, is EAGVTQSPTHLIKTRGQQATLRCSPISGHTSVYWYQQALGLGLQFLLWYDEGEERNRGNFPPRFSGRQFPNYSSELNVNALELEDSALYLCASSIQGLLYGYTFGSGTRLTVV.

This rearrangement joins TRBV15 to TRBJ1-2, with no clear D. CDR3 length equals 14 residues. CDR1 LNHNV and CDR2 YYDKDF come from the germline V gene (reference sequence). V was clipped by 1 base and J by 3 bases, with 9 bases between them. The CDR3 loop reads CATSRGGFDYGYTF. The CDR3, as DNA: TGTGCCACCAGCAGAGGAGGGTTTGACTATGGCTACACCTTC.

The J gene is TRBJ2-1, the V gene TRBV7-9, with TRBD2 identical over 10 bases. CDR3 length: 16 residues. Trimming cost V 6 bases and J 5 bases; bases outside gene matches: 10. Germline assignment: CDR1 SEHNR and CDR2 FQNEAQ (reference sequence). CDR3 in DNA: TGTGCCAGCAGGGGAGCGGGAGGGGTTTATGACAATGAGCAGTTCTTC. Translating it yields CASRGAGGVYDNEQFF.

The chain combines TRBV14 with TRBJ2-2; D is unresolved. Germline CDR1 and CDR2: SGHDN and FVKESK. CDR3 length: 12 residues. Trimming took 5 bases from V and 8 from J, leaving 9 bases between them. Here the CDR3 DNA reads TGTGCCAGCAGCACCCACTCGGGGGAGCTGTTTTTT. It is translated as CASSTHSGELFF. The whole variable domain, filled in from reference TRBV14 and TRBJ2-2, reads EAGVTQFPSHSVIEKGQTVTLRCDPISGHDNLYWYRRVMGKEIKFLLHFVKESKQDESGMPNNRFLAERTGGTYSTLKVQPAELEDSGVYFCASSTHSGELFFGEGSRLTVL.

This chain links TRBV30 with TRBJ2-7; 8 bases are a match to TRBD2. CDR1 GTSNPN and CDR2 SVGIG come from the germline V gene (reference sequence). The CDR3 extends over 16 amino acids. J gave up 4 bases and V 0 bases, and 11 bases lay outside the gene matches. The CDR3 here is CAWSVRGLAGRYEQYF. The CDR3 coding sequence is TGTGCCTGGAGTGTTCGCGGGCTAGCGGGCAGATACGAGCAGTACTTC.

This chain joins TRBV10-2 and TRBJ2-7; D perhaps matches TRBD2 (5 bases). CDR1 and CDR2 (germline): WSHSY, SAAADI. Trimming shortened V by 5 bases and J by 0 bases, and 11 bases separated the two germline ends. This CDR3 comprises 14 residues. The CDR3 DNA follows: TGCGCCAGCAGTCAGCGGAGCCTCTCCTACGAGCAGTACTTC. It is translated as CASSQRSLSYEQYF.

This chain uses TRBV6-5 with TRBJ1-5; D is undetermined. CDR1 and CDR2 from the germline V gene are MNHEY and SVGAGI. The V end lost 7 bases, the J end lost 0 bases, and 10 bases lay between the germline ends. The CDR3 is 14 amino acids. CDR3 sequence: CASNLHYSNQPQHF. The CDR3 region has the DNA TGTGCCAGCAATCTACACTATAGCAATCAGCCCCAGCATTTT.

J is TRBJ1-3 and V is TRBV5-1; D ambiguous. V dropped 0 bases and J dropped 8 bases, with 12 bases sitting between them. Per the germline V gene, CDR1 is SGHRS and CDR2 is YFSETQ. This CDR3 has 14 residues. The CDR3 loop is CASSLELVSDTIYF. DNA for the CDR3: TGCGCCAGCAGCTTGGAACTAGTATCGGACACCATATATTTT.

This chain joins TRBV7-2 and TRBJ2-2, with TRBD1 matching 9 bases. Germline V gives CDR1 SGHTA, CDR2 FQGNSA. The CDR3 totals 15 residues. The J segment lost 7 bases and the V segment lost 6 bases, leaving 9 bases of the junction unmatched. DNA for the CDR3: TGTGCCAGCAGTTCGAACAGGGGGCCTGGCGGGGAGCTGTTTTTT. As protein: CASSSNRGPGGELFF.

The chain couples TRBV2 to TRBJ2-5, with D maybe TRBD1 (5 bases). Trimming stripped 4 bases from V and 5 bases from J, with 14 bases between. Germline CDR1 is SNHLY and CDR2 is FYNNEI. The CDR3 is 14 residues long. CDR3 nucleotides: TGTGCCAGCAGTGTCAGGCAGGGTTACGAGACCCAGTACTTC. Its protein is CASSVRQGYETQYF.

J is TRBJ2-7 and V is TRBV30, with 9 bases fitting TRBD2. Trimming cost V 2 bases and J 7 bases; bases outside gene matches: 6. The CDR3 runs to 13 residues. Germline CDR1 reads GTSNPN; CDR2 reads SVGIG (reference sequence). This CDR3 reads CAWSRGGAAEQYF. The CDR3 DNA is TGTGCCTGGAGTCGCGGGGGGGCGGCAGAGCAGTACTTC.

The chain is built from TRBV14 and TRBJ2-7; unclear D gene. Trimming pared 3 bases from V and 2 bases from J, leaving 8 bases between. The V gene's germline CDR1 is SGHDN and CDR2 FVKESK. The CDR3 is made up of 13 amino acids. The CDR3 DNA reads TGTGCCAGCAGCCATGCAGCGCCCTACGAGCAGTACTTC. Protein sequence: CASSHAAPYEQYF.

This rearrangement joins TRBV7-2 to TRBJ2-1, with 9 bases fitting TRBD1. Trimming removed 2 bases from V and 7 bases from J; junction bases left unmatched: 9. This CDR3 region has 16 residues. From germline, CDR1 is SGHTA and CDR2 FQGNSA. The CDR3 protein is CASSLRGQGSTNEQFF. CDR3 sequence (DNA): TGTGCCAGCAGCTTAAGGGGACAGGGTTCTACGAATGAGCAGTTCTTC.

The chain is built from TRBV19 and TRBJ1-5; 8 positions agree with TRBD1. Germline V gene sequence: CDR1 LNHDA, CDR2 SQIVND (reference sequence). V lost 3 bases to trimming and J lost 1 base; unmatched junction nucleotides: 8. The CDR3 loop spans 17 amino acids. CDR3 nucleotides: TGTGCCAGTAGTATTTGGCAGGGGGCGCCAAGCAATCAGCCCCAGCATTTT. Its protein is CASSIWQGAPSNQPQHF. Supplemented by reference TRBV19 and TRBJ1-5, the full variable domain reads DGGITQSPKYLFRKEGQNVTLSCEQNLNHDAMYWYRQDPGQGLRLIYYSQIVNDFQKGDIAEGYSVSREKKESFPLTVTSAQKNPTAFYLCASSIWQGAPSNQPQHFGDGTRLSIL.

V usage is TRBV7-9 and J usage is TRBJ2-7; possibly TRBD1 for D (6 bases). V lost 3 bases and J 4 bases, leaving 28 bases between the germline ends. Germline lookup yields CDR1 SEHNR and CDR2 FQNEAQ (reference sequence). The CDR3 covers 19 residues. CDR3 DNA: TGTGCCAGCAGCTTCCGCGGACCAACCAGGGGAACACCTCCTTACGAGCAGTACTTC. Protein sequence: CASSFRGPTRGTPPYEQYF.

J is TRBJ1-5 and V is TRBV28; 12 nucleotides agree with TRBD1. V shed 6 bases and J 4 bases; nucleotides not matched to a gene: 13. The CDR3 is 18 residues long. The germline V gene has CDR1 MDHEN and CDR2 SYDVKM. The CDR3 region is CASSTSGTGGFGNQPQHF. The DNA for the CDR3 is TGTGCCAGCAGCACCTCTGGGACAGGGGGCTTTGGGAATCAGCCCCAGCATTTT.

This clone was found a few times. J is TRBJ1-5 and V is TRBV27; 7 bases fit TRBD1. V lost 6 bases, J lost 9 bases, and 8 bases stayed unmatched. CDR1 is MNHEY and CDR2 is SMNVEV in the germline V gene (reference sequence). The CDR3 loop spans 13 amino acids. CDR3 DNA: TGTGCCAGCAGAGACAGGGAGAGGGCGCCCCAGCATTTT. Amino acid sequence: CASRDRERAPQHF.

This chain uses TRBV7-2 with TRBJ1-1; 8 bases fit TRBD1. V dropped 2 bases and J dropped 10; count of bases not matched to a gene: 18. There are 17 residues in the CDR3. CDR1 and CDR2 from the germline V gene are SGHTA and FQGNSA. DNA for the CDR3: TGTGCCAGCAGCTTAATCCCTTTAGGCGACAGGGGTTTGTCAGCTTTCTTT. This encodes CASSLIPLGDRGLSAFF.

This chain uses TRBV28 with TRBJ2-7, with TRBD2 matching over 8 bases. Losses at the gene ends were 5 bases for V and 6 bases for J; bases not matched to a gene: 9. Germline CDR1 MDHEN, CDR2 SYDVKM. This CDR3 spans 14 amino acids. CDR3 loop: CASSIADGGGEQYF. The CDR3 coding sequence is TGTGCCAGCAGTATCGCCGACGGGGGGGGCGAGCAGTACTTC.

This clone occurred a few times. V and J are TRBV6-1 and TRBJ2-1; TRBD2 agrees at 8 bases. From germline, CDR1 is MNHNS and CDR2 SASEGT. The V gene end was trimmed by 2 bases and the J gene end by 2 bases; junction bases not matched to a gene: 5. The CDR3 is 16 residues long. The CDR3 DNA sequence: TGTGCCAGCAGTGAATGGGCGGGGGGCCCCTACAATGAGCAGTTCTTC. It encodes CASSEWAGGPYNEQFF.

V and J are TRBV19 and TRBJ2-3; 9 bases fit TRBD2. The germline V gene has CDR1 LNHDA and CDR2 SQIVND (reference sequence). Trimming cost V 5 bases and J 7 bases; bases outside gene matches: 10. There are 15 residues in the CDR3. The CDR3 reads CASSLRGAGGNTQYF. In nucleotides, the CDR3 is TGTGCCAGTAGTCTTAGGGGAGCGGGGGGTAATACGCAGTATTTT.

The genes are TRBV5-1 and TRBJ1-6; 8 nucleotides line up with TRBD1. The length of the CDR3 is 16 residues. CDR1 SGHRS and CDR2 YFSETQ come from the germline V gene. With 2 bases clipped from V and 7 bases from J, the junction kept 8 bases outside the gene matches. CDR3: CASSFAIGDRNSPLHF. In DNA, the CDR3 is TGCGCCAGCAGCTTTGCCATTGGGGACAGGAATTCACCCCTCCACTTT.

This sequence joins TRBV25-1 and TRBJ1-6; 11 bases are a match to TRBD1. The germline gives CDR1 MGHDK, CDR2 SYGVNS. J gave up 10 bases and V 6 bases, and 5 bases lay outside the gene matches. This CDR3 has 14 residues. In nucleotides, the CDR3 is TGTGCCAGCAGGGGACAGGGGGATCGATCACCCCTCCACTTT. The encoded protein is CASRGQGDRSPLHF.

V is TRBV9 and J is TRBJ2-7; the D gene is possibly TRBD2 (5 bases). This CDR3 has 15 residues. V lost 0 bases, J lost 4 bases, and 14 bases lay in between. Germline CDR1 SGDLS, CDR2 YYNGEE. The DNA of the CDR3 is TGTGCCAGCAGCGTAGGGGAGTCCAGCCTTTACGAGCAGTACTTC. It yields the protein CASSVGESSLYEQYF.

This clone was seen a single time. V is TRBV6-1 and J is TRBJ2-1, with 9 positions matching TRBD2. CDR3 length equals 14 residues. J was trimmed by 12 bases and V by 5 bases; bases with no gene match: 11. Per the germline V gene, CDR1 is MNHNS and CDR2 is SASEGT. In DNA, the CDR3 is TGTGCCAGCAGTTTAGCGGGAGCATATCAAGGGCAGTTCTTC. Residues: CASSLAGAYQGQFF.

The table lists this clone with a count of one. This chain uses TRBV5-1 with TRBJ2-5; a weak D match, TRBD2 (6 bases). V shed 3 bases and J shed 5 bases, with 11 bases lying between them. The CDR3 sequence is 13 residues long. Germline CDR1 SGHRS, CDR2 YFSETQ. CDR3 residues: CASSYGGVETQYF. The DNA for the CDR3 is TGCGCCAGCAGCTACGGCGGGGTTGAGACCCAGTACTTC. Supplemented by reference TRBV5-1 and TRBJ2-5, the full variable domain reads KAGVTQTPRYLIKTRGQQVTLSCSPISGHRSVSWYQQTPGQGLQFLFEYFSETQRNKGNFPGRFSGRQFSNSRSEMNVSTLELGDSALYLCASSYGGVETQYFGPGTRLLVL.

The rearrangement links TRBV2 to TRBJ2-3; D might be TRBD2 (5 bases). The CDR3 consists of 15 residues. V dropped 7 bases and J dropped 5 bases, with 19 bases sitting between them. Per germline, CDR1 SNHLY and CDR2 FYNNEI. The CDR3 bases are TGTGCCAGCACCCTGGACTGGTTGACGAAAGATACGCAGTATTTT. This encodes CASTLDWLTKDTQYF.

The chain recombines TRBV29-1 with TRBJ2-7; 8 nucleotides align to TRBD2. With 6 bases clipped from V and 0 bases from J, the junction kept 7 bases outside the gene matches. The germline CDR1 and CDR2 sequences are SQVTM and ANQGSEA. CDR3 length: 14 amino acids. Here the CDR3 reads CSVAGLAGSYEQYF. In nucleotides, the CDR3 is TGCAGCGTAGCCGGGCTAGCGGGCTCCTACGAGCAGTACTTC.

This chain connects TRBV2 to TRBJ2-5, with no clear D. Germline CDR1 reads SNHLY; CDR2 reads FYNNEI. The CDR3 length is 12 residues. V dropped 8 bases and J dropped 5 bases, with 12 bases sitting between them. The DNA of the CDR3 is TGTGCCAGCTCGGTGGCGGTGGAGACCCAGTACTTC. Encoded protein: CASSVAVETQYF. The entire variable domain, with the rest obtained from reference TRBV2 and TRBJ2-5, is as follows: EPEVTQTPSHQVTQMGQEVILRCVPISNHLYFYWYRQILGQKVEFLVSFYNNEISEKSEIFDDQFSVERPDGSNFTLKIRSTKLEDSAMYFCASSVAVETQYFGPGTRLLVL.